This T cell receptor beta chain was identified during a study of blood T cell repertoires in COVID-19. Study-wide background: In each case, the material was cDNA or gDNA derived from T cells, B-cell-depleted T cells, or PBMCs.

In the authors' workflow: For nucleated cells, counts were estimated from reference gene primer amplification. Profiled with immunoSEQ multiplex PCR; TCRdb holds only in-frame clones, not every one. V and J calls and clone size follow that table, whereas D and trimming were derived from the DNA. The sample includes around 700,000 clones, approximately 90% of them seen just once. V was cut by 0 bases and J by 10 bases, with 9 bases left in between. Germline CDR1 is DFQATT and CDR2 is SNEGSKA (reference sequence). This CDR3 has 11 residues. Source material: peripheral blood. The source is a woman aged 18 to 35 with acute or convalescent COVID-19. The chain combines TRBV20-1 with TRBJ1-1; D gene ambiguous. CDR3 nucleotide sequence: TGCAGTGCTAGAGATCAGAGGGCAGCTTTCTTT. Its protein product is CSARDQRAAFF.